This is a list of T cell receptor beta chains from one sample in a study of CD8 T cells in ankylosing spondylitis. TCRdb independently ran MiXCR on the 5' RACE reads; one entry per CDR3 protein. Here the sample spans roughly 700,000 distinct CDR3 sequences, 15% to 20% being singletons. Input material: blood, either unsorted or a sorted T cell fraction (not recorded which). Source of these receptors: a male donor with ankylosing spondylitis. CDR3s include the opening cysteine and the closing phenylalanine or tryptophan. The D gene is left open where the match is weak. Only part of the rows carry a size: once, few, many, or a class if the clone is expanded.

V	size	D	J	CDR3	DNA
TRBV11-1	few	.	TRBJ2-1	CASSPGQIYNEQFF	TGTGCCAGCAGCCCCGGACAGATCTACAATGAGCAGTTCTTC
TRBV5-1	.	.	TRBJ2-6	CASTLRIAGANVLTF	TGCGCCAGCACACTCAGGATCGCTGGGGCCAACGTCCTGACTTTC
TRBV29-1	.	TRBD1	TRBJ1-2	CSVDQQGATNYGYTF	TGCAGCGTTGACCAACAGGGGGCAACTAACTATGGCTACACCTTC
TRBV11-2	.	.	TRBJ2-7	CASLGTPTYEQYF	TGTGCCAGCCTAGGGACGCCAACCTACGAGCAGTACTTC
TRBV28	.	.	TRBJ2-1	CARSLAGIHNEQFF	TGTGCCAGGAGCTTGGCCGGGATCCACAATGAGCAGTTCTTC
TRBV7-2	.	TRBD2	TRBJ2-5	CASRPGGDLETQYF	TGTGCCAGCAGACCTGGGGGGGACTTGGAGACCCAGTACTTC
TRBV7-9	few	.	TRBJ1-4	CASSLGHGNEKLFF	TGTGCCAGCAGCCTGGGACACGGTAATGAAAAACTGTTTTTT
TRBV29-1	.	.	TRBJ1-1	CSVILGNTEAFF	TGCAGCGTGATTTTGGGGAACACTGAAGCTTTCTTT
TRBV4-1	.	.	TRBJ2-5	CASSQDSVSAWTQYF	TGCGCCAGCAGCCAAGATTCCGTCTCCGCGTGGACCCAGTACTTC
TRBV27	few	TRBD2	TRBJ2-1	CASTFNGLAAYFSSYNEQFF	TGTGCCAGCACTTTCAACGGACTAGCGGCCTACTTTAGCTCCTACAATGAGCAGTTCTTC
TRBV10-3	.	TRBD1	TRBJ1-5	CAISEQGVNQPQHF	TGTGCCATCAGTGAACAGGGGGTGAATCAGCCCCAGCATTTT
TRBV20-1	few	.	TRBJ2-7	CSARKLVVSNEQYF	TGCAGTGCTAGAAAACTAGTTGTAAGTAACGAGCAGTACTTC
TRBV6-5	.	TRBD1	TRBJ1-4	CASSYSQGDEKLFF	TGTGCCAGCAGTTATTCCCAGGGGGATGAAAAACTGTTTTTT
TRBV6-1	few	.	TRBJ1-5	CASSGTGTIYSNQPQHF	TGTGCCAGCAGTGGCACCGGGACAATTTATAGCAATCAGCCCCAGCATTTT
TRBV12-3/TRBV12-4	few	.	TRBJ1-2	CASSRDGTMGYTF	TGTGCCAGCAGCCGGGACGGAACTATGGGCTACACCTTC
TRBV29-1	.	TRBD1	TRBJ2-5	CSAFRQGSQETQYF	TGCAGCGCGTTTCGACAGGGGTCCCAAGAGACCCAGTACTTC
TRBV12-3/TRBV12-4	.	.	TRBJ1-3	CASSFPTPGNTIYF	TGTGCCAGCAGTTTCCCGACACCTGGAAACACCATATATTTT
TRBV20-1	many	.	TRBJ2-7	CSASGKSYEQYF	TGCAGTGCTAGCGGGAAATCCTACGAGCAGTACTTC
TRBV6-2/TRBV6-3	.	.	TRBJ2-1	CASIGGPTGVFDEQFF	TGTGCCAGCATTGGGGGGCCAACGGGGGTCTTCGATGAGCAGTTCTTC
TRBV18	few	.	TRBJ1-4	CASSPVAAINEKLFF	TGTGCCAGCTCACCAGTGGCAGCCATTAATGAAAAACTGTTTTTT
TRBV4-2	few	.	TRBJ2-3	CASSQPERGATDTQYF	TGTGCCAGCAGCCAACCAGAGAGGGGGGCCACAGATACGCAGTATTTT
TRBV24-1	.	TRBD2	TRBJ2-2	CATSDPVAGGGFDTGELFF	TGTGCCACCAGTGATCCGGTGGCGGGAGGGGGATTTGACACCGGGGAGCTGTTTTTT
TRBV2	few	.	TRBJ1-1	CASSVRQTNTEAFF	TGTGCCAGCAGTGTAAGGCAAACGAACACTGAAGCTTTCTTT
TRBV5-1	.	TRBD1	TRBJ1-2	CASSWGQGFGGYTF	TGCGCCAGCAGCTGGGGACAGGGGTTTGGTGGCTACACCTTC
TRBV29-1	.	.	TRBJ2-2	CSVEPGQNTGELFF	TGCAGCGTTGAACCTGGGCAGAACACCGGGGAGCTGTTTTTT
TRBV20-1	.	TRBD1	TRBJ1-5	CSASRQGLDQPQHF	TGCAGTGCTAGTCGACAGGGGCTCGATCAGCCCCAGCATTTT
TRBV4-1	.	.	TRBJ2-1	CASSQSGSYNEQFF	TGCGCCAGCAGCCAGAGCGGCAGTTACAATGAGCAGTTCTTC
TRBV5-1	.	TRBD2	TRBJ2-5	CASWTSGGRGETQYF	TGCGCCAGCTGGACTAGCGGGGGCCGGGGGGAGACCCAGTACTTC
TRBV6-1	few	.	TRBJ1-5	CASSKGLSRQPQHF	TGTGCCAGCAGTAAGGGGTTGTCGCGTCAGCCCCAGCATTTT
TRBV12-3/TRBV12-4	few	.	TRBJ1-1	CASSLSGGYTEAFF	TGTGCCAGCAGTTTGAGCGGGGGATACACTGAAGCTTTCTTT